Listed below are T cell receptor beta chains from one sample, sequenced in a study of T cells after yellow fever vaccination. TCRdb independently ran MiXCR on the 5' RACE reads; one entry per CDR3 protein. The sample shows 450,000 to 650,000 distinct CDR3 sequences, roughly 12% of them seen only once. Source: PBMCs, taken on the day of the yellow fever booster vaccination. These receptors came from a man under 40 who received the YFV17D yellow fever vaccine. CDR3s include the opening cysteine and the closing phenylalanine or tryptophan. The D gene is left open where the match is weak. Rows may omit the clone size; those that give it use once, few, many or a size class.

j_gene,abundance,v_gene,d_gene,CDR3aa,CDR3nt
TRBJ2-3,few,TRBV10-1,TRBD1,CASSEDRGGNTQYF,TGCGCCAGCAGTGAAGACAGGGGCGGCAATACGCAGTATTTT
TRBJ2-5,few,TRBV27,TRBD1,CASRTGMSETQYF,TGTGCCAGCCGGACAGGGATGTCGGAGACCCAGTACTTC
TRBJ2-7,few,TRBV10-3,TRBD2,CAISRTSGGSYEQYF,TGTGCCATCAGTCGTACGAGCGGGGGTTCCTACGAGCAGTACTTC
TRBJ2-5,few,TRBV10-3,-,CAISEVETQYF,TGTGCCATCAGTGAGGTAGAGACCCAGTACTTC
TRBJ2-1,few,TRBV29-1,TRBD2,CSVTGLAGEAQFF,TGCAGCGTAACGGGACTAGCGGGAGAGGCGCAGTTCTTC
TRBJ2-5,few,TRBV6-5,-,CASSSPGVAEGETQYF,TGTGCCAGCAGTTCCCCGGGGGTAGCGGAAGGGGAGACCCAGTACTTC
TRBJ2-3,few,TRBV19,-,CASSTGSTADTQYF,TGTGCCAGTAGTACCGGGAGTACCGCAGATACGCAGTATTTT
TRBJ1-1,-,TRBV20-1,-,CSANGGTNTEAFF,TGCAGTGCCAACGGAGGGACGAACACTGAAGCTTTCTTT
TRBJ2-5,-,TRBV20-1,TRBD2,CSAHKLAAQETQYF,TGCAGTGCCCACAAACTAGCGGCGCAAGAGACCCAGTACTTC
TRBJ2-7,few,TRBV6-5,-,CASSYSGRGDEQYF,TGTGCCAGCAGTTACTCAGGCAGGGGAGACGAGCAGTACTTC
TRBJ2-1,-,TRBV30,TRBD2,CAWGDLAGNEQFF,TGTGCCTGGGGCGACCTAGCGGGAAATGAGCAGTTCTTC
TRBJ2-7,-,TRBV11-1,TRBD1,CASSRDRDRDERGYEQYF,TGTGCCAGCAGCCGAGACCGGGACAGGGACGAGAGGGGCTACGAGCAGTACTTC
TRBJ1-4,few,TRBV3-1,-,CASSQESFGGTEKLFF,TGTGCCAGCAGCCAAGAATCTTTCGGGGGGACTGAAAAACTGTTTTTT
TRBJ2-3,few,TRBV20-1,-,CSAKIAVTQYF,TGCAGTGCGAAAATAGCGGTTACGCAGTATTTT
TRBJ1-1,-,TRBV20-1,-,CSASPVGGNTNTEAFF,TGCAGTGCTAGTCCCGTCGGGGGTAATACGAACACTGAAGCTTTCTTT
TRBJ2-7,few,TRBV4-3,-,CASSQAREPFYEQYF,TGCGCCAGCAGCCAAGCTAGAGAGCCGTTTTACGAGCAGTACTTC
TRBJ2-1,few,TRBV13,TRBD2,CASSLRPRRGNEQFF,TGTGCCAGCAGCCTTCGGCCCCGGCGGGGGAATGAGCAGTTCTTC
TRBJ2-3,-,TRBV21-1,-,CASTDGAYCTDTQYF,TGTGCCAGCACCGACGGAGCATACTGCACAGATACGCAGTATTTT
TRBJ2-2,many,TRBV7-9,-,CASSFFPGELFF,TGTGCCAGCAGCTTTTTCCCCGGGGAGCTGTTTTTT
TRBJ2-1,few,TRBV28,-,CASSPPVVPRGGEQFF,TGTGCCAGCAGTCCACCGGTAGTTCCTCGGGGAGGTGAGCAGTTCTTC
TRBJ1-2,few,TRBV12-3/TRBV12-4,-,CASTDGGVYGYTF,TGTGCCAGCACCGACGGAGGGGTCTATGGCTACACCTTC
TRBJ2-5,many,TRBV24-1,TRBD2,CATSDQPGLAEETQYF,TGTGCCACCAGTGACCAACCGGGACTAGCGGAAGAGACCCAGTACTTC
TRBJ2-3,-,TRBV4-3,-,CASSQDKGLDTQYF,TGCGCCAGCAGCCAAGATAAAGGGTTGGATACGCAGTATTTT
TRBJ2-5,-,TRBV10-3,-,CAISVRGEPETQYF,TGTGCCATCAGTGTTAGAGGGGAACCAGAGACCCAGTACTTC
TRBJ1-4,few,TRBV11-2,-,CASSLAGGVSEKLFF,TGTGCCAGCAGCTTAGCTGGGGGTGTCAGTGAAAAACTGTTTTTT
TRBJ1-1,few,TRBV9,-,CASSGGGSPEAFF,TGTGCCAGCAGCGGGGGCGGGTCCCCCGAAGCTTTCTTT
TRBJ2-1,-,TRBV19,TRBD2,CASNGASGRRGDEQFF,TGTGCCAGTAACGGGGCTAGCGGGAGAAGGGGCGATGAGCAGTTCTTC
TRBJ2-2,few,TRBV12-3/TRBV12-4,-,CASSGVGLRVLPGELFF,TGTGCCAGCAGTGGAGTGGGACTCCGCGTCCTACCCGGGGAGCTGTTTTTT
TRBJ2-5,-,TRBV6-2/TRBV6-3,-,CASSYEEETQYF,TGTGCCAGCAGTTACGAGGAAGAGACCCAGTACTTC
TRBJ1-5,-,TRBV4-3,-,CASSPAGTANQPQHF,TGCGCCAGCAGCCCGGCGGGCACGGCTAATCAGCCCCAGCATTTT
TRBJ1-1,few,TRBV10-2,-,CASRTTENTEAFF,TGCGCCAGCAGAACGACGGAGAACACTGAAGCTTTCTTT
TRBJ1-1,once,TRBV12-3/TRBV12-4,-,CASSLSGFEAFF,TGTGCCAGCAGCCTTAGCGGGTTTGAAGCTTTCTTT
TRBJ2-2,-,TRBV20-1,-,CSARTNTGELFF,TGCAGTGCTAGAACTAACACCGGGGAGCTGTTTTTT
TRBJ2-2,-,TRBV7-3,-,CASSSRAGTGELFF,TGTGCCAGCAGCTCCCGGGCAGGTACCGGGGAGCTGTTTTTT
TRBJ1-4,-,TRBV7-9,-,CASNPLMGHNEKLFF,TGTGCCAGCAACCCCCTGATGGGTCATAATGAAAAACTGTTTTTT
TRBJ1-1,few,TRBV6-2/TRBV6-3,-,CASSQTVTEAFF,TGTGCCAGCAGTCAGACAGTTACTGAAGCTTTCTTT
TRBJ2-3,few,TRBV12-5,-,CASGRGLPDSYTQYF,TGTGCTAGTGGTCGAGGGCTCCCGGACTCATATACGCAGTATTTT
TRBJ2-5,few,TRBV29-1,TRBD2,CSGGGLRETQYF,TGCAGCGGGGGGGGACTTAGAGAGACCCAGTACTTC
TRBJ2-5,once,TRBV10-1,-,CASSEGKGPQETQYF,TGCGCCAGCAGTGAGGGAAAGGGACCGCAAGAGACCCAGTACTTC
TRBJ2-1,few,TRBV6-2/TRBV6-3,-,CASKLRLRAYNEQFF,TGTGCCAGCAAATTAAGGTTGAGGGCCTACAATGAGCAGTTCTTC